This T cell receptor (beta chain) was sequenced during a study of blood T cell repertoires in COVID-19. Study-level information: The study drew acute and convalescent COVID-19 samples from the United States, Italy and Spain. The analysed material was cDNA or gDNA that came from T cells, B-cell-depleted T cells, or PBMCs.

In the original workflow: Nucleated cell number was recorded as an estimate derived from reference gene primer amplification. Here immunoSEQ multiplex PCR was the method, and the copy in TCRdb shows in-frame clones only, minus some. V and J calls and clone size are copied from that table; D and trimming were computed from the DNA. The sample shows about 480,000 clones, more than 70% of them seen only once. The CDR3 totals 13 residues. Germline-derived CDR1 and CDR2 are MNHEY and SVGAGI. V lost 4 bases to trimming and J lost 8 bases, with 14 bases between them. Seattle patients were enrolled during active infection and followed longitudinally.

This receptor was taken from a woman aged 45 to 65 with COVID-19, enrolled during active disease. The rearrangement joins TRBV6-5 to TRBJ1-2; D is unclear. The specimen sequenced was peripheral blood. In DNA form, the CDR3 reads TGTGCCAGCAGTTTACTGTCCTCCCGCGGCTACACCTTC. It yields the protein CASSLLSSRGYTF.